Listed below are T cell receptor beta chains from one sample, sequenced in a study of blood T cell repertoires in COVID-19. Only in-frame clones appear in the TCRdb table, and some are missing; sequencing was by immunoSEQ multiplex PCR. Counted here are approximately 170,000 clones, around three quarters occurring once; the ten biggest clones make up 15% to 20%. Sequenced sample: PBMCs or T cells enriched from blood (not recorded which). Receptors originate from a woman in her 70s in a cohort exposed to, infected with or recovered from COVID-19 (not recorded which). Each CDR3 is given with its conserved first and last residue. The D gene is left open where the match is weak. Clone size appears in some rows only: once, few, many, or a class for an expanded clone.

DNA | CDR3 | D | size | J | V
TGCGCCAGCAGCCAGGCCGATTGGGGAGATTTACAAGAGACCCAGTACTTC | CASSQADWGDLQETQYF | . | . | TRBJ2-5 | TRBV4-1
TGTGCCAGCAGTTCTACAGGGACCTACGAGCAGTACTTC | CASSSTGTYEQYF | . | . | TRBJ2-7 | TRBV28
TGTGCCTGGAACCTAGGGCGGGAGACCGGGGAGCTGTTTTTT | CAWNLGRETGELFF | TRBD2 | . | TRBJ2-2 | TRBV30
TGTGCCTGGAGTGTTGTGGGAGCCGAGCAGTACTTC | CAWSVVGAEQYF | . | . | TRBJ2-7 | TRBV30
TGTGCCAGCAGCCCGGGAAACTATGGCTACACCTTC | CASSPGNYGYTF | . | . | TRBJ1-2 | TRBV6-5
TGTGCCAGCAGCTCCGCTAGCGGCTTTACAGATACGCAGTATTTT | CASSSASGFTDTQYF | TRBD2 | . | TRBJ2-3 | TRBV7-2
TGTGCCAGCAGTCTTACAGGGGCCCCAGAGACCCAGTACTTC | CASSLTGAPETQYF | TRBD1 | . | TRBJ2-5 | TRBV9
TGTGCCAGCAGCTTACAGGGGTTGGGCACTGAAGCTTTCTTT | CASSLQGLGTEAFF | . | . | TRBJ1-1 | TRBV7-2
TGTGCCAGCAGCCAAACGGACAGGGCTAACTATGGCTACACCTTC | CASSQTDRANYGYTF | TRBD1 | . | TRBJ1-2 | TRBV3-1/TRBV3-2
TGTGCCATCAACGGAGGGTTGTATCAGCCCCAGCATTTT | CAINGGLYQPQHF | . | . | TRBJ1-5 | TRBV28
TGTGCCAGCAGTTCCCCTAGCGGGATAGGAGAGACCCAGTACTTC | CASSSPSGIGETQYF | TRBD2 | . | TRBJ2-5 | TRBV28
TGTGCCAGCAGCTTTACTGCCGGAGGGGCTGAAGCTTTCTTT | CASSFTAGGAEAFF | . | few | TRBJ1-1 | TRBV11-3
TGTGCCAGTACTCCACGGGCTGCGACTAGCGGGAGGGCCTACGAGCAGTACTTC | CASTPRAATSGRAYEQYF | TRBD2 | . | TRBJ2-7 | TRBV19
TGTGCCAGCAGTTTGGGGGGTGTCATGAACACTGAAGCTTTCTTT | CASSLGGVMNTEAFF | . | . | TRBJ1-1 | TRBV28
TGCGCCAGCAGCTCCTTGCCCTATAGCGGGACCCAACCCAGGGAGCAGTTCTTC | CASSSLPYSGTQPREQFF | TRBD2 | . | TRBJ2-1 | TRBV5-1
TGTGCCAGCAGCTTAGTCGTTAGCGGGAGGGCTAACACCGGGGAGCTGTTTTTT | CASSLVVSGRANTGELFF | TRBD2 | . | TRBJ2-2 | TRBV11-3
TGCGCCAGCAGCTATACTCACAGGGGGCCGGGAAATGAAAAACTGTTTTTT | CASSYTHRGPGNEKLFF | TRBD1 | . | TRBJ1-4 | TRBV5-1
TGTGCCATCAGGATGGACAGGGGGCTAGGAACTGAAGCTTTCTTT | CAIRMDRGLGTEAFF | TRBD1 | few | TRBJ1-1 | TRBV10-3
TGTGCCAGCAGCCCGACAGCACAGGGGAGAAACACCATATATTTT | CASSPTAQGRNTIYF | TRBD1 | . | TRBJ1-3 | TRBV7-2
TGCGCCAGCAGCTTGGTCGGGGGTAAGGATTCACCCCTCCACTTT | CASSLVGGKDSPLHF | . | . | TRBJ1-6 | TRBV5-1
TGTGCCAGTAGGACCGAAGGAGGGACCCAGTACTTC | CASRTEGGTQYF | . | . | TRBJ2-5 | TRBV2
TGTGCCAGCAGTTCCCACAGCTCCTACAATGAGCAGTTCTTC | CASSSHSSYNEQFF | . | . | TRBJ2-1 | TRBV27
TGTGCCAGCGGGGCAGGGGACTCTGGAAACACCATATATTTT | CASGAGDSGNTIYF | . | . | TRBJ1-3 | TRBV6-5
TGTGCCACCTGGGGACAGTACACTGAAGCTTTCTTT | CATWGQYTEAFF | TRBD1 | . | TRBJ1-1 | TRBV27
TGTGCCAGCAGCCTGTCTCGGTATGGCTACACCTTC | CASSLSRYGYTF | . | . | TRBJ1-2 | TRBV3-1/TRBV3-2
TGCGCCAGCAGCCAAGACAGGGTTTCGGCTGGAAACACCATATATTTT | CASSQDRVSAGNTIYF | . | . | TRBJ1-3 | TRBV4-1
TGTGCCAGCAGCTTAAAGTTCCGGGGAGAGACCCAGTACTTC | CASSLKFRGETQYF | . | . | TRBJ2-5 | TRBV7-2
TGTGCCAGCAGTGAGCGGACAGGGACCTATGGCTACACCTTC | CASSERTGTYGYTF | TRBD1 | . | TRBJ1-2 | TRBV2
TGTGCCAGCAGCCCAGGTCTGGGCGGGGAGCTGTTTTTT | CASSPGLGGELFF | . | . | TRBJ2-2 | TRBV11-2
TGTGCCAGTCAGGACAGGGACGCCTACGAGCAGTACTTC | CASQDRDAYEQYF | TRBD1 | once | TRBJ2-7 | TRBV19
TGTGCCAGCAGCTTAGCTTCGGGGAACACTGAAGCTTTCTTT | CASSLASGNTEAFF | . | . | TRBJ1-1 | TRBV7-2
TGTGCCAGTAGTAAACTAGCGGGAGCGGGGGAGACCCAGTACTTC | CASSKLAGAGETQYF | TRBD2 | . | TRBJ2-5 | TRBV19
TGTGCCAGCAGTTTACAGGGAAGGCAGTTCTTC | CASSLQGRQFF | . | . | TRBJ2-1 | TRBV27
TGTGCCAGCTCAAACACAGGCACAGATACGCAGTATTTT | CASSNTGTDTQYF | . | . | TRBJ2-3 | TRBV18
TGTGCCACCAGCACCCGACAGGGACCTGGAAACACCATATATTTT | CATSTRQGPGNTIYF | TRBD1 | . | TRBJ1-3 | TRBV15
TGCGCCAGCAGCCCGGCCCTAGCGGGAGGTGGTGAGCAGTTCTTC | CASSPALAGGGEQFF | TRBD2 | . | TRBJ2-1 | TRBV5-1
TGTGCCAGCAGCGTAGGCGGGAGTGCCAACGAGCAGTACTTC | CASSVGGSANEQYF | TRBD2 | . | TRBJ2-7 | TRBV9
TGTGCCAGCTCACCACCCGGGGGACAGGAAAGCTACAATGAGCAGTTCTTC | CASSPPGGQESYNEQFF | TRBD1 | . | TRBJ2-1 | TRBV18
TGTGCCACCAGCAGACAACAGGGCCGGGATGGCTACACCTTC | CATSRQQGRDGYTF | . | . | TRBJ1-2 | TRBV15